The next 8 T cell receptor beta chains were all read from a single sample in a study of metastatic and nonmetastatic thyroid tumors (dated by TCRdb to the early 2020s). The library was prepared using PCR. Sequenced using an Illumina HiSeq 4000. TCRdb redid the processing of the public reads, applying fastp at Q25 and MiXCR, and retained in-frame beta chains. For this sample there are about 28,000 clones; about 24% appear just once. The top ten clonotypes cover approximately 14% of the sample. None of the patients had been given any treatment before thyroid surgery. The specimen was blood. Receptors were obtained from a female donor with papillary thyroid cancer or a benign thyroid nodule (not recorded which). Some clones in this sample may be carry-over from other donors' samples.

The chain carries TRBV10-1 and TRBJ2-1; possibly TRBD2 for D (6 bases). The V end lost 1 base, the J end lost 0 bases, and 10 bases lay between the germline ends. Germline CDR1 reads WNHNN; CDR2 reads SYGVQD (reference sequence). CDR3 length: 16 residues. DNA of the CDR3: TGCGCCAGCAGTGAGTACGTCGGGAGCTCCTACAATGAGCAGTTCTTC. Its translation is CASSEYVGSSYNEQFF.

This clone was recorded at least ten times. The chain uses TRBV29-1 and TRBJ1-5, with D uncertain. Trimming removed 6 bases at V and 3 bases at J, with 3 bases between. Germline V gene data show CDR1 as SQVTM and CDR2 as ANQGSEA. The CDR3 is 10 residues long. The CDR3 reads CSVHNQPQHF. Here the CDR3 DNA reads TGCAGCGTCCACAATCAGCCCCAGCATTTT.

This clone ranks as medium-sized. This rearrangement joins TRBV19 to TRBJ2-7, with TRBD1 matching over 9 bases. Germline V lookup: CDR1 LNHDA, CDR2 SQIVND (reference sequence). The V segment lost 5 bases and the J segment 1 base; nucleotides outside the gene matches: 6. The CDR3 contains 15 residues. In DNA, the CDR3 is TGTGCCAGTAGTCCGTCCGGGACAGGGTCCTACGAGCAGTACTTC. As protein: CASSPSGTGSYEQYF.

The chain combines TRBV28 with TRBJ2-1; the match to TRBD2 covers 7 bases. V lost 6 bases to trimming and J lost 9 bases; unmatched junction nucleotides: 11. Germline lookup yields CDR1 MDHEN and CDR2 SYDVKM. This CDR3 region has 14 residues. This CDR3 reads CASRYGPGGPEQFF. The CDR3 coding sequence is TGTGCCAGCAGGTATGGCCCGGGGGGTCCTGAGCAGTTCTTC.

This clone was counted ten times or more. The chain has TRBV7-9 and TRBJ1-3; D is ambiguous. Trimming removed 5 bases at V and 8 bases at J, with 10 bases between. There are 12 residues in the CDR3. Germline V gene sequence: CDR1 SEHNR, CDR2 FQNEAQ (reference sequence). The CDR3 reads CASSGREYTIYF. The CDR3 DNA sequence: TGTGCCAGCAGCGGACGGGAATACACCATATATTTT.

By sample fraction, this clone is medium-sized (0.01 to 0.1%). This sequence joins TRBV28 and TRBJ1-6; possibly TRBD1 for D (5 bases). The V end lost 6 bases, the J end lost 2 bases, and 14 bases lay between the germline ends. Germline CDR1 is MDHEN and CDR2 is SYDVKM. This CDR3 region has 16 residues. CDR3 sequence reads: CASSPSRGAYNSPLHF. DNA for the CDR3: TGTGCCAGCAGCCCGTCGAGAGGGGCCTATAATTCACCCCTCCACTTT. Filled out from reference TRBV28 and TRBJ1-6, the complete variable domain reads DVKVTQSSRYLVKRTGEKVFLECVQDMDHENMFWYRQDPGLGLRLIYFSYDVKMKEKGDIPEGYSVSREKKERFSLILESASTNQTSMYLCASSPSRGAYNSPLHFGNGTRLTVT.

In this sample, this clone is medium-sized. The chain joins TRBV28 to TRBJ2-7; D is possibly TRBD1 or TRBD2 (5 bases each). CDR3 size: 13 residues. V was trimmed by 6 bases and J by 6 bases, leaving 15 bases between them. The germline gives CDR1 MDHEN, CDR2 SYDVKM. Here the CDR3 DNA reads TGTGCCAGCAGCCCTCCGGGACGCGCCGAGCAGTACTTC. Amino acid sequence: CASSPPGRAEQYF.

The chain is built from TRBV6-1 and TRBJ2-1; 14 bases line up with TRBD2. The CDR3 is made up of 19 amino acids. Germline CDR1 reads MNHNS; CDR2 reads SASEGT. V gave up 6 bases and J gave up 3 bases; unmatched junction bases: 13. The CDR3: CASRPEVGLAGGNYNEQFF. CDR3 nucleotide sequence: TGTGCCAGCAGGCCCGAAGTCGGACTAGCGGGAGGAAACTACAATGAGCAGTTCTTC.